Sequencing of this T cell receptor (beta chain) was carried out in a study of T-cell reconstitution after alpha-beta-depleted transplantation in children. The CDR3 totals 14 residues. The TCRbeta library incorporated unique molecular identifiers. TCRdb re-analysed the PCR reads in MiXCR, keeping a single row per CDR3 protein. The table shows about 610,000 distinct CDR3 sequences, with roughly 10% occurring only once. The sample holds a few counts of this clonotype. J is TRBJ2-7 and V is TRBV21-1. TRBV21-1 is flagged as a pseudogene. The sample here was PBMCs from the stem cell graft donor, taken from the stem cell graft. This sequence originates from a human donor who donated a stem cell graft to a child with acute myeloid leukemia. In DNA, the CDR3 is TGTGCCAGCATTCCCAGAATACGACCAGGAATCCAGTACTTC. Its protein is CASIPRIRPGIQYF.